The clone carrying this TCR beta chain showed up many times. The data belong to a study of blood T cells in healthy people across ages. The second PCR ran about 7 to 12 cycles with a sample-barcoded 5' primer and J-beta primers. MiXCR, run by TCRdb on the 5' RACE reads, gives a single entry per CDR3 protein. The table has about 650,000 distinct CDR3 sequences, roughly 30% seen once. This sequence was found in a woman older than 75 in good health. The sequenced sample was blood.

In DNA form, the CDR3 reads TGCAGTGCTAGAGATGGGGGCAGGCTGGAAAATAATTCACCCCTCCACTTT. It is translated as CSARDGGRLENNSPLHF. The rearrangement joins TRBV20-1 to TRBJ1-6, with D possibly being TRBD1 (6 bases). The germline V gene has CDR1 DFQATT and CDR2 SNEGSKA (reference sequence). There are 17 residues in the CDR3. V lost 0 bases and J 5 bases, leaving 17 bases between the germline ends.